Listed below are T cell receptor beta chains from one sample, sequenced in a study of blood T cells in healthy people across ages. One entry per CDR3 protein, called by TCRdb with MiXCR from the 5' RACE reads. The sample contains 600,000 to 1,000,000 distinct CDR3 sequences, roughly 60% of which appear only once. Source material: blood. Receptors were obtained from a man aged 25-40 years in good health. Each CDR3 is given with its conserved first and last residue. A D gene is named only where the DNA matches it firmly. Clone size is not always given. Where it is, it says once, few, many or a class for expanded clones.

TRBV11-2	.	TRBJ1-4	.	16	TGTGCCAGCAGCTTAGAGTTGTCTGTGGCTAATGAAAAACTGTTTTTT	CASSLELSVANEKLFF
TRBV20-1	.	TRBJ2-5	.	14	TGCAGTGCTAGAGATCGGGCGGGCTTAAAGACCCAGTACTTC	CSARDRAGLKTQYF
TRBV4-1	.	TRBJ2-1	.	18	TGCGCCAGCAGCCAAGGTGCAGCCAGGGGTAATAGAGGCAATGAGCAGTTCTTC	CASSQGAARGNRGNEQFF
TRBV7-2	TRBD2	TRBJ2-3	.	17	TGTGCCAGCAGCCGGGCCATCGGGACTAGTAAGACAGATACGCAGTATTTT	CASSRAIGTSKTDTQYF
TRBV10-3	.	TRBJ1-6	few	15	TGTGCCATCAGTGCTGTCGGGACTCCTAATTCACCCCTCCACTTT	CAISAVGTPNSPLHF
TRBV15	.	TRBJ1-2	.	12	TGTGCCACCAGCAGAGAAATGGTGGGCTACACCTTC	CATSREMVGYTF
TRBV10-3	.	TRBJ1-1	few	14	TGTGCCATCAGTGAGTCGTCTCCTAACACTGAAGCTTTCTTT	CAISESSPNTEAFF
TRBV4-3	.	TRBJ2-7	once	16	TGCGCCAGCAGCCCCATATTGGCTAGCAGCCTCTACGAGCAGTACTTC	CASSPILASSLYEQYF
TRBV11-1	.	TRBJ1-1	once	14	TGTGCCAGCAGCCGGGACCCGTATCGGACTGAAGCTTTCTTT	CASSRDPYRTEAFF
TRBV20-1	.	TRBJ2-7	few	15	TGCAGTGCTAGGGCCAGGGCAGCTTTCGTTTACGAGCAGTACTTC	CSARARAAFVYEQYF
TRBV18	.	TRBJ2-5	.	16	TGTGCCAGCTCACCACCTCCGGGGGCAGCCTTAGGGACCCAGTACTTC	CASSPPPGAALGTQYF
TRBV12-3/TRBV12-4	.	TRBJ1-4	.	14	TGTGCCAGCAGCCACGAGGAAGGGTGGGGAAAACTGTTTTTT	CASSHEEGWGKLFF
TRBV6-1	TRBD1	TRBJ1-5	.	13	TGTACCAGCACTTGGGACAGGTTTCAGCCCCAGCATTTT	CTSTWDRFQPQHF
TRBV29-1	TRBD2	TRBJ2-5	.	16	TGCAGCGTGCACGTTCGGCAGCGGGAAGGCGAAAAGACCCAGTACTTC	CSVHVRQREGEKTQYF
TRBV12-3/TRBV12-4	TRBD2	TRBJ2-1	.	14	TGTGCCAGCAGTCTCGGGACTATCTTCAATGAGCAGTTCTTC	CASSLGTIFNEQFF
TRBV27	.	TRBJ1-2	.	13	TGTGCCAGCAGCCCCATCGGGGGGAATGGCTACACCTTC	CASSPIGGNGYTF
TRBV11-2	.	TRBJ2-3	.	16	TGTGCCAGCAGCTTAGGGACCAACTCGGGCACAGATACGCAGTATTTT	CASSLGTNSGTDTQYF
TRBV4-2	TRBD2	TRBJ2-7	.	14	TGTGCCAGCAGCCAAGAGTCTAGCGGCTACGAGCAGTACTTC	CASSQESSGYEQYF
TRBV20-1	.	TRBJ2-7	.	13	TGCAGTGCTAGGGGACCTTACTCCTACGAGCAGTACTTC	CSARGPYSYEQYF
TRBV4-1	TRBD1	TRBJ2-7	.	15	TGCGCCAGCAGCCCCCACCGGACAGGGGGCTACGAGCAGTACTTC	CASSPHRTGGYEQYF
TRBV12-3/TRBV12-4	TRBD1	TRBJ1-2	.	14	TGTGCCAGCACTAGGTCAACAGGGGGGCTTGGCTACACCTTC	CASTRSTGGLGYTF
TRBV3-1	.	TRBJ1-1	.	12	TGTGCCAGCAGCCAATCGGGGGGACCAGCTTTCTTT	CASSQSGGPAFF
TRBV30	.	TRBJ2-7	.	11	TGTGCCTGGAGTACAGGCTACGAGCAGTACTTC	CAWSTGYEQYF
TRBV10-3	.	TRBJ2-7	.	14	TGTGCCATCAGACCGGGGTATTCTCCGTACGAGCAGTACTTC	CAIRPGYSPYEQYF
TRBV12-3/TRBV12-4	.	TRBJ1-2	.	13	TGTGCCAGCAGTCCCAGGGACATGAAAGGCTACACCTTC	CASSPRDMKGYTF
TRBV13	.	TRBJ2-3	.	15	TGTGCCAGCAGCGGCCGGGACACGGACGGAGATACGCAGTATTTT	CASSGRDTDGDTQYF
TRBV20-1	TRBD2	TRBJ2-5	.	13	TGCAGTGCTAGAGATGCCCCCAGGGAGGGGTGGTACTTC	CSARDAPREGWYF
TRBV27	TRBD1	TRBJ1-2	.	15	TGTGCCAGCAGTTCGGGACAGGGGGCAGTGGAAGGCTACACCTTC	CASSSGQGAVEGYTF
TRBV7-2	TRBD2	TRBJ2-4	once	14	TGTGCCAGCAGCTTGTTCATGGGGGGGGACATTCAGTACTTC	CASSLFMGGDIQYF
TRBV5-1	TRBD1	TRBJ2-1	.	18	TGCGCCAGCAGCTCGATTACAGGGGGCTATAATTCCTACAATGAGCAGTTCTTC	CASSSITGGYNSYNEQFF
TRBV7-2	.	TRBJ1-2	.	14	TGTGCCAGCAGCTTAGATTACGGCGACTATGGCTACACCTTC	CASSLDYGDYGYTF
TRBV6-5	.	TRBJ1-2	.	15	TGTGCCAGCAGTTACTCGGGGGGACGGTCCTATGGCTACACCTTC	CASSYSGGRSYGYTF
TRBV5-8	.	TRBJ2-7	.	16	TGTGCCAGCAGCCGATTGGCGGGTAGCTCCTACAATGAGCAGTACTTC	CASSRLAGSSYNEQYF
TRBV15	TRBD2	TRBJ2-1	.	15	TGTGCCACCAGCAGAGATCGCGGGAGCATCGATGAGCAGTTCTTC	CATSRDRGSIDEQFF
TRBV6-6	TRBD2	TRBJ2-1	.	16	TGTGCCAGCAGTTACCGACAGACTAGCGGGAGAAGCGAGCAGTTCTTC	CASSYRQTSGRSEQFF
TRBV6-6	.	TRBJ2-5	.	15	TGTGCCAGCAGGCACCCCTTACAGTTCCAAGAGACCCAGTACTTC	CASRHPLQFQETQYF
TRBV20-1	.	TRBJ2-3	.	14	TGCAGTGCTAGAGATCCGGGACGCCCAGATACGCAGTATTTT	CSARDPGRPDTQYF
TRBV20-1	.	TRBJ2-7	.	15	TGCAGGCCTTCGAGGGTAGGGCGCATCTCCTACGAGCAGTACTTC	CRPSRVGRISYEQYF
TRBV7-8	TRBD2	TRBJ2-1	.	14	TGTGCCAGCCTAGAGCGGGAGACCTCCAATGAGCAGTTCTTC	CASLERETSNEQFF
TRBV29-1	.	TRBJ1-1	.	13	TGCAGCGTTGGCACGGGGCAGAACACTGAAGCTTTCTTT	CSVGTGQNTEAFF
TRBV20-1	TRBD1	TRBJ1-2	.	14	TGCAGTGCTCCTGACAGGGGAGGCAACTATGGCTACACCTTC	CSAPDRGGNYGYTF
TRBV29-1	TRBD1	TRBJ2-5	.	15	TGCAGCGTTGATCCATTAGGGACAGGTCAAGAGACCCAGTACTTC	CSVDPLGTGQETQYF
TRBV4-2	TRBD2	TRBJ2-6	once	19	TGTGCCAGCAGCCAACCTACTAGCGGGAGGGACCCTGGGGCCAACGTCCTGACTTTC	CASSQPTSGRDPGANVLTF
TRBV6-5	.	TRBJ2-7	.	15	TGTGCCAGCAGTTACTCGTACGGGAGAAGCGGCGAGCAGTACTTC	CASSYSYGRSGEQYF
TRBV6-6	.	TRBJ2-3	.	14	TGTGCCAGCATGCAGAGGGGGACCACAGATACGCAGTATTTT	CASMQRGTTDTQYF
TRBV27	TRBD1	TRBJ1-2	once	14	TGTGCCAGCAGTGGACAGGGACTAGGCTATGGCTACACCTTC	CASSGQGLGYGYTF
TRBV6-5	TRBD1	TRBJ1-2	.	14	TGTGCCAGCAGCAAAGCAGGGGGCGACTATGGCTACACCTTC	CASSKAGGDYGYTF
TRBV5-4	TRBD2	TRBJ2-5	.	15	TGTGCCAGCAACACCGGGACTAGCGGCCAAGAGACCCAGTACTTC	CASNTGTSGQETQYF
TRBV4-3	TRBD2	TRBJ2-3	.	18	TGCGCCAGCAGCCAACAACCGGGACTAGCTACAGAGGCAGATACGCAGTATTTT	CASSQQPGLATEADTQYF
TRBV30	.	TRBJ2-1	.	14	TGTGCCTGGAGTTCGGACAGCTCCTACAATGAGCAGTTCTTC	CAWSSDSSYNEQFF
TRBV3-1	.	TRBJ2-7	.	14	TGTGCCAGCAGCCAACCAGGGGACTTCTACGAGCAGTACTTC	CASSQPGDFYEQYF
TRBV5-1	.	TRBJ2-7	.	13	TGCGCCAGCAGCTCGGAACCGGGGGACGAGCAGTACTTC	CASSSEPGDEQYF
TRBV4-2	TRBD1	TRBJ2-3	few	16	TGTGCCAGCAGCCAAGTGTCAAAGGGGGCCACAGATACGCAGTATTTT	CASSQVSKGATDTQYF
TRBV7-2	.	TRBJ1-1	.	15	TGTGCCAGCAGCTTAGGTCCGGGAATGAACACTGAAGCTTTCTTT	CASSLGPGMNTEAFF
TRBV29-1	TRBD1	TRBJ1-5	.	13	TGCAGCGTTGAGACAGGGTTAGGCCAGCCCCAGCATTTT	CSVETGLGQPQHF
TRBV6-6	.	TRBJ1-2	.	17	TGTGCCAGCAGTTACTTGGACAAAGAAGGGGCTAACTATGGCTACACCTTC	CASSYLDKEGANYGYTF
TRBV25-1	.	TRBJ2-7	.	12	TGTGCCAGCAGTGACAATGTATACGAGCAGTACTTC	CASSDNVYEQYF
TRBV3-1	.	TRBJ2-3	.	15	TGTGCCAGCAGCCAAGATGCGGACGGCACAGATACGCAGTATTTT	CASSQDADGTDTQYF
TRBV5-1	.	TRBJ2-1	.	13	TGCGCCAGCAGAAACCAGCCCCGAAATGAGCAGTTCTTC	CASRNQPRNEQFF
TRBV20-1	.	TRBJ2-6	.	13	TGCAGTGGAATAGTGGAAGGGGCCAACGTCCTGACTTTC	CSGIVEGANVLTF